These T cell receptor beta chains were read from a single sample in a study of OX40 agonist ivuxolimab in advanced cancers. Clones were sequenced by immunoSEQ multiplex PCR, and TCRdb holds only the in-frame ones, with some missing. The profile shows approximately 9,300 clones, about 63% of them singletons. The input for sequencing was CD4+ or CD8+ T cells sorted from blood, taken in a trial of the OX40 agonist ivuxolimab. These receptors all stem from an adult with an advanced solid tumor such as melanoma, head and neck, liver or kidney cancer. CDR3s include the opening cysteine and the closing phenylalanine or tryptophan. A D gene is named only where the DNA matches it firmly. Size values are once, few and many counts, or a class for expanded clones, and some rows have none.

J gene	V gene	D gene	clone size	CDR3 protein	CDR3 DNA
TRBJ1-1	TRBV10-3	.	.	CAISPGEGAEAFF	TGTGCCATCAGCCCAGGGGAAGGCGCTGAAGCTTTCTTT
TRBJ2-2	TRBV9	TRBD1	few	CASSVQGQYTGELFF	TGTGCCAGCAGCGTTCAGGGACAGTACACCGGGGAGCTGTTTTTT
TRBJ2-6	TRBV6-4	.	.	CASSVWGSRQSRANVLTF	TGTGCCAGCAGTGTTTGGGGCTCACGACAAAGTCGGGCCAACGTCCTGACTTTC
TRBJ1-5	TRBV28	.	many	CASSFLDVRVFGNQPQHF	TGTGCCAGCAGTTTCCTGGACGTCAGAGTTTTTGGCAATCAGCCCCAGCATTTT
TRBJ1-2	TRBV4-1	.	.	CASSHSNRAYGYTF	TGCGCCAGCAGCCACTCCAACCGGGCGTATGGCTACACCTTC
TRBJ2-2	TRBV29-1	.	.	CSVAELNTGELFF	TGCAGCGTTGCGGAGTTGAACACCGGGGAGCTGTTTTTT
TRBJ2-6	TRBV6-5	.	few	CASLEGANVLTF	TGTGCCAGCCTAGAGGGGGCCAACGTCCTGACTTTC
TRBJ1-2	TRBV5-4	TRBD1	medium-sized	CASSLERTGAYGYTF	TGTGCCAGCAGCCTTGAAAGGACAGGGGCATATGGCTACACCTTC
TRBJ1-6	TRBV28	.	few	CASTGRGLSRPLHF	TGTGCCAGCACGGGGCGGGGGCTGAGTCGGCCCCTCCACTTT
TRBJ1-4	TRBV29-1	.	.	CSILGGHKNEKLFF	TGCAGCATACTTGGGGGACATAAGAATGAAAAACTGTTTTTT
TRBJ2-1	TRBV27	.	.	CASSLGSRGNEQFF	TGTGCCAGCAGTTTGGGATCCCGCGGAAATGAGCAGTTCTTC
TRBJ2-1	TRBV9	TRBD2	.	CASSPSGSEGNEQFF	TGTGCCAGCAGCCCGAGCGGGAGTGAGGGCAATGAGCAGTTCTTC
TRBJ2-1	TRBV6-5	TRBD2	.	CASGAGLAVYNEQFF	TGTGCCAGCGGGGCCGGACTAGCGGTCTACAATGAGCAGTTCTTC
TRBJ2-7	TRBV7-8	.	few	CASSSRDSLLGGEQYF	TGTGCCAGCAGCTCGAGGGACTCCCTCTTGGGTGGCGAGCAGTACTTC
TRBJ2-2	TRBV2	.	.	CASMQQDWSTGELFF	TGTGCCAGCATGCAACAGGACTGGAGCACCGGGGAGCTGTTTTTT
TRBJ2-7	TRBV7-8	TRBD2	.	CASSPGLANEQYF	TGTGCCAGCAGCCCGGGACTAGCGAACGAGCAGTACTTC
TRBJ2-3	TRBV4-1	TRBD2	.	CASSQETSGSSSTDTQYF	TGCGCCAGCAGCCAAGAGACTAGCGGGAGCTCCAGCACAGATACGCAGTATTTT
TRBJ2-2	TRBV27	TRBD1	.	CASSLGTGVNTGELFF	TGTGCCAGCAGTTTAGGGACAGGGGTGAACACCGGGGAGCTGTTTTTT
TRBJ1-1	TRBV28	.	.	CASTLRAGGTEAFF	TGTGCCAGCACTCTCAGGGCGGGGGGGACTGAAGCTTTCTTT
TRBJ2-1	TRBV13	.	few	CASSLEGMAYNEQFF	TGTGCCAGCAGCTTAGAAGGGATGGCCTACAATGAGCAGTTCTTC
TRBJ2-7	TRBV11-1	TRBD2	.	CASSDSGNRNEQYF	TGTGCCAGCAGCGATAGCGGGAATCGCAACGAGCAGTACTTC
TRBJ1-5	TRBV28	.	.	CASSLNQPQHF	TGTGCCAGCAGTTTAAACCAGCCCCAGCATTTT
TRBJ2-1	TRBV5-1	.	.	CASSLDSLGVVNEQFF	TGCGCCAGCAGCTTGGACTCGTTGGGAGTAGTCAATGAGCAGTTCTTC